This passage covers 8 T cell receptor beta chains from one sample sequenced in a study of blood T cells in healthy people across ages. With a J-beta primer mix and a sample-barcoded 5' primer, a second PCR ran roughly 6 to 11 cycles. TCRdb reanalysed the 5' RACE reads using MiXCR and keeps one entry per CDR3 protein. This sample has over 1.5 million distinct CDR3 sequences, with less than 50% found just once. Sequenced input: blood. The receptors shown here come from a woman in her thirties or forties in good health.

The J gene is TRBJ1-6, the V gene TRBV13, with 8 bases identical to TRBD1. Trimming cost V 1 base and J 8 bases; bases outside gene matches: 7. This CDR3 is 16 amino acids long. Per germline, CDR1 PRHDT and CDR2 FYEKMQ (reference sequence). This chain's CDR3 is CASSLVRTGMDSPLHF. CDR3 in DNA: TGTGCCAGCAGCTTAGTGCGGACAGGGATGGATTCACCCCTCCACTTT.

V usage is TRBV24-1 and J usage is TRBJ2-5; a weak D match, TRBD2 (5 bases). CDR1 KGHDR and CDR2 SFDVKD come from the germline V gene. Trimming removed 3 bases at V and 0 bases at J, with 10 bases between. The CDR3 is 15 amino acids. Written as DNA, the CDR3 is TGTGCCACCAGTGATCCGGGAAAGGACCAAGAGACCCAGTACTTC. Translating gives CATSDPGKDQETQYF.

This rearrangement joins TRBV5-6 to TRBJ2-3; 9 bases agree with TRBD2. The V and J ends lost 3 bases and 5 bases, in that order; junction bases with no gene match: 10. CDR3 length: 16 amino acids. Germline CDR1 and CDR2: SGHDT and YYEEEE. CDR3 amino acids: CASSWGSGGPVDTQYF. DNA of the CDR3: TGTGCCAGCAGCTGGGGTAGCGGGGGCCCGGTAGATACGCAGTATTTT.

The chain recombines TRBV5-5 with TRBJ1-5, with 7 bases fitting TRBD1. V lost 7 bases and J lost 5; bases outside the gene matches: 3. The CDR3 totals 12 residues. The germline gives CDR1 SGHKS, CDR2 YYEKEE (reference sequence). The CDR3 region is CASQGGDQPQHF. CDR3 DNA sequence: TGTGCCAGCCAGGGGGGAGATCAGCCCCAGCATTTT.

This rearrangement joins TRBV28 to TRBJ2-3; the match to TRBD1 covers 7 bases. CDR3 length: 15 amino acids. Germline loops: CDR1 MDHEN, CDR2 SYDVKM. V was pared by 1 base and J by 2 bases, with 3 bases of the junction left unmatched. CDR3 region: CASSLSGTDTDTQYF. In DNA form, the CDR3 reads TGTGCCAGCAGTTTATCGGGGACAGACACAGATACGCAGTATTTT. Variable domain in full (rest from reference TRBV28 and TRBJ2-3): DVKVTQSSRYLVKRTGEKVFLECVQDMDHENMFWYRQDPGLGLRLIYFSYDVKMKEKGDIPEGYSVSREKKERFSLILESASTNQTSMYLCASSLSGTDTDTQYFGPGTRLTVL.

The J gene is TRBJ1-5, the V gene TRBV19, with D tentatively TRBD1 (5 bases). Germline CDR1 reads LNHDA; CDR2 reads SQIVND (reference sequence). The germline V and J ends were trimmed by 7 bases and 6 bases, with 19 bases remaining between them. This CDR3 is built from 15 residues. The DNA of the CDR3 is TGTGCCAGTAAGGTAAACCACGGGGACGGTCAGCCCCAGCATTTT. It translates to CASKVNHGDGQPQHF.

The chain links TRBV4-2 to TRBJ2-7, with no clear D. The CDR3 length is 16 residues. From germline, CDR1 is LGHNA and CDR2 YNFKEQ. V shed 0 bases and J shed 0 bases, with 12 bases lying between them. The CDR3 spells CASSQDSVRSSYEQYF. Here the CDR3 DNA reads TGTGCCAGCAGCCAAGATTCGGTGAGGAGCTCCTACGAGCAGTACTTC.

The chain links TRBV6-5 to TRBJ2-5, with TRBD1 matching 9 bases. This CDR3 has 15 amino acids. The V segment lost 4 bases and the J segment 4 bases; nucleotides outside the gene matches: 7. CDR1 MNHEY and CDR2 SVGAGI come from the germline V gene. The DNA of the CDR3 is TGTGCCAGCAGTTCCACACAGGGGGCGCGAGAGACCCAGTACTTC. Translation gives CASSSTQGARETQYF.